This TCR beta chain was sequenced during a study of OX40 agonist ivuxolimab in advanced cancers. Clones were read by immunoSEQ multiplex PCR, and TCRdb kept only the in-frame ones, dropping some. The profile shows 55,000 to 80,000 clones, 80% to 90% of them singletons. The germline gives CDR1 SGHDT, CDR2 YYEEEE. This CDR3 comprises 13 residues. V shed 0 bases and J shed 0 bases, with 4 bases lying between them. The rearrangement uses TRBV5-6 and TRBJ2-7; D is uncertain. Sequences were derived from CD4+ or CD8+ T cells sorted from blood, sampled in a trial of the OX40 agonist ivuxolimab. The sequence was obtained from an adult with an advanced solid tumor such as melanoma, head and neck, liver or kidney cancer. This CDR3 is CASSLASSYEQYF. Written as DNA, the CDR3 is TGTGCCAGCAGCTTGGCAAGCTCCTACGAGCAGTACTTC. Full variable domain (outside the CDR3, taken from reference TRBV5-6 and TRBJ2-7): DAGVTQSPTHLIKTRGQQVTLRCSPKSGHDTVSWYQQALGQGPQFIFQYYEEEERQRGNFPDRFSGHQFPNYSSELNVNALLLGDSALYLCASSLASSYEQYFGPGTRLTVT.